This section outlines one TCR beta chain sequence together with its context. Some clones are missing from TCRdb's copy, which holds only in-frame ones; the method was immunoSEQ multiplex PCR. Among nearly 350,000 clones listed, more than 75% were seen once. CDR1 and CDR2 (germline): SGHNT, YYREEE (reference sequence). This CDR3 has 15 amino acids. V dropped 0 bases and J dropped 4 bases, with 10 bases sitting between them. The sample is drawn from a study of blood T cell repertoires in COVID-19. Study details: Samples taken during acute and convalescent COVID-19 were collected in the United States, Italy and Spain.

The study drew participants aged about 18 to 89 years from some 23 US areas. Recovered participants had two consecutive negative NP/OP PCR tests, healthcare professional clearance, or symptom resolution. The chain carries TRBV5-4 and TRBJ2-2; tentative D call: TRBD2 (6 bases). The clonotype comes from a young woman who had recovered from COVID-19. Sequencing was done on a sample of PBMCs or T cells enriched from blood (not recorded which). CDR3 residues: CASSLGGGSTGELFF. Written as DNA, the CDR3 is TGTGCCAGCAGCTTGGGAGGAGGGAGCACCGGGGAGCTGTTTTTT. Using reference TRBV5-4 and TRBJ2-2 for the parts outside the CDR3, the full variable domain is ETGVTQSPTHLIKTRGQQVTLRCSSQSGHNTVSWYQQALGQGPQFIFQYYREEENGRGNFPPRFSGLQFPNYSSELNVNALELDDSALYLCASSLGGGSTGELFFGEGSRLTVL.